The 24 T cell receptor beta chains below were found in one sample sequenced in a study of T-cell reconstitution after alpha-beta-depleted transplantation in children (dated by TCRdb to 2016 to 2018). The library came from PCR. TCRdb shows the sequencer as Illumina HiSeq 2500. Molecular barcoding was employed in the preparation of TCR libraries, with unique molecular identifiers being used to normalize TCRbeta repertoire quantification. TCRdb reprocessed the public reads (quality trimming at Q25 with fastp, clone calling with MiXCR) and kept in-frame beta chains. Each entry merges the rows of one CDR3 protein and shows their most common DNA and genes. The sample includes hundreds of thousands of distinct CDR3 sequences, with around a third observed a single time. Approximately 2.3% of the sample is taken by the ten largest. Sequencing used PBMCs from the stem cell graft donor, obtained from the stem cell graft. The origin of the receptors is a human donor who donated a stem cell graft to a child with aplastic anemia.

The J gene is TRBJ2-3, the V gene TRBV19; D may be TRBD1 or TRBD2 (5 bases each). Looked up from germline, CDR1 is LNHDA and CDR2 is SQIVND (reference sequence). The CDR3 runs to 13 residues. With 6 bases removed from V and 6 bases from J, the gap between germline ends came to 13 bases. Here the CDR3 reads CASRDGASDTQYF. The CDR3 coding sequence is TGTGCCAGTAGGGACGGGGCGTCCGATACGCAGTATTTT.

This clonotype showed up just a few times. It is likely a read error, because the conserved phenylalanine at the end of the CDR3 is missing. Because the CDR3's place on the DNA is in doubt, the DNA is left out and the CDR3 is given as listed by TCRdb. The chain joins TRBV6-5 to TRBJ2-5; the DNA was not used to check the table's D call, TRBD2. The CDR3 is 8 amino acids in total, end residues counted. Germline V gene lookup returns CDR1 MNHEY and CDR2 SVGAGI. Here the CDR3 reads CASPTSGL.

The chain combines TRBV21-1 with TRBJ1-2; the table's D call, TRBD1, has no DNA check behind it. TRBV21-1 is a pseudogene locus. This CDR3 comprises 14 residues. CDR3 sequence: CASPRGAVGYGYTF. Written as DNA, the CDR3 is TGTGCCAGCCCGAGGGGGGCCGTGGGCTATGGCTACACCTTC.

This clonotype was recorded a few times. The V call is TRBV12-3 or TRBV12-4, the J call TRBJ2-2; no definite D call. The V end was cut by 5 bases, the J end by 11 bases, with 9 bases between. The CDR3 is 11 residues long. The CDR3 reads CASSQYSELFF. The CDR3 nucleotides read TGTGCCAGCAGTCAGTATAGTGAGCTGTTTTTT.

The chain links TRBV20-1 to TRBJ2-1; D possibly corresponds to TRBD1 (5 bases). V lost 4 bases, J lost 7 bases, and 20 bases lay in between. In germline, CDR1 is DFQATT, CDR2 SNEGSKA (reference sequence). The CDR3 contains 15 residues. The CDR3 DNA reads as TGCAGTGCTACCAACCAGGGTCGACAATTAAATGAGCAGTTCTTC. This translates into CSATNQGRQLNEQFF.

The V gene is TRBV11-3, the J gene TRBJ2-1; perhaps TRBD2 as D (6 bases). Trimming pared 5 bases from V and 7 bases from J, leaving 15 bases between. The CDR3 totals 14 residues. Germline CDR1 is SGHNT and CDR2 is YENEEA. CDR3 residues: CASSSSRGRNEQFF. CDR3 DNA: TGTGCCAGCAGCAGCTCGCGGGGAAGAAATGAGCAGTTCTTC.

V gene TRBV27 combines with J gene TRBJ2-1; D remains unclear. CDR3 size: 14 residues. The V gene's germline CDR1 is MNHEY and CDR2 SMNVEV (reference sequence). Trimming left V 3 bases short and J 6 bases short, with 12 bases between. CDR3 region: CASSLPANVNEQFF. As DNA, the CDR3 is TGTGCCAGCAGTTTGCCAGCGAACGTCAATGAGCAGTTCTTC.

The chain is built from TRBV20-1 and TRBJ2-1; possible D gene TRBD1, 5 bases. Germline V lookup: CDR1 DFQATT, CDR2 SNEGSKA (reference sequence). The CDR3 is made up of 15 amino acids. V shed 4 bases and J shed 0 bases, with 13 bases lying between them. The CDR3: CSANLQGLSYNEQFF. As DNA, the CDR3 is TGCAGTGCTAACCTCCAGGGCCTCTCCTACAATGAGCAGTTCTTC.

The CDR3 region is CASSLGLRLAESDTQYF. The CDR3 region has the DNA TGTGCCAGCAGCTTAGGTCTACGACTAGCGGAGTCAGATACGCAGTATTTT. The chain combines TRBV11-2 with TRBJ2-3; 9 bases are shared with TRBD2. Germline V gene sequence: CDR1 SGHAT, CDR2 FQNNGV. The CDR3 covers 17 residues. V shed 1 base, J shed 4 bases, and the junction held 9 bases outside the gene matches.

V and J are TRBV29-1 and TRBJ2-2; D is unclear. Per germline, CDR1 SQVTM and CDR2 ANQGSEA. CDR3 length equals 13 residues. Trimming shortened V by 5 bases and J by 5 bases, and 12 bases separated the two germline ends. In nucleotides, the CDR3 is TGCAGCGTTCAAAGACCCGGGACCGGGGAGCTGTTTTTT. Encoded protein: CSVQRPGTGELFF.

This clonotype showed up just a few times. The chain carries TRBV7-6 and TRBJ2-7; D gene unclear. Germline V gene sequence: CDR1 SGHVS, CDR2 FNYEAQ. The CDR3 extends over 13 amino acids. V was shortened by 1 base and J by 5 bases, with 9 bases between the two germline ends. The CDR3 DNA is TGTGCCAGCAGCTTAGGCCAGGTGCACGAGCAGTACTTC. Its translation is CASSLGQVHEQYF.

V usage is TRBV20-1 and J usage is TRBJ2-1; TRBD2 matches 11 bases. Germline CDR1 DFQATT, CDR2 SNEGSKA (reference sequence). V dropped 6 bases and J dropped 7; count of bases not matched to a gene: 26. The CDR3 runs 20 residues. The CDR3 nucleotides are TGCAGTGCCGGACCTCCTCCTTCCCTCTATAGACTAGCGGGGTCGAATGAGCAGTTCTTC. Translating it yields CSAGPPPSLYRLAGSNEQFF.

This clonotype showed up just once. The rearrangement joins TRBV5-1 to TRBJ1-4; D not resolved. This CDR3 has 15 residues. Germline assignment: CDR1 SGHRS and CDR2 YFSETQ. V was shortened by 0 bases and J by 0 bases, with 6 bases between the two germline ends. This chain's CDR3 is CASSLGRTTNEKLFF. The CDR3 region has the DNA TGCGCCAGCAGCTTGGGCAGAACAACTAATGAAAAACTGTTTTTT.

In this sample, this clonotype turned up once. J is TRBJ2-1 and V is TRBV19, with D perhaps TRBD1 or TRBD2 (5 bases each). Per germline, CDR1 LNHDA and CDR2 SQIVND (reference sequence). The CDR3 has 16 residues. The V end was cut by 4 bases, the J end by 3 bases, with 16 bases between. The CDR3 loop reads CASSTPGTLDYNEQFF. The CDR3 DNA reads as TGTGCCAGTAGTACACCCGGGACGCTGGACTACAATGAGCAGTTCTTC.

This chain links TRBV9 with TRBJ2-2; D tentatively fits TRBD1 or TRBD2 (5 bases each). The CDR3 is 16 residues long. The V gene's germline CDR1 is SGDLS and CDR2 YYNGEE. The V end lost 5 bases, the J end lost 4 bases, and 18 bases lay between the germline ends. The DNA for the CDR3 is TGTGCCAGCAGTTACCAATCCATGGGACCCACCGGGGAGCTGTTTTTT. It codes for CASSYQSMGPTGELFF.

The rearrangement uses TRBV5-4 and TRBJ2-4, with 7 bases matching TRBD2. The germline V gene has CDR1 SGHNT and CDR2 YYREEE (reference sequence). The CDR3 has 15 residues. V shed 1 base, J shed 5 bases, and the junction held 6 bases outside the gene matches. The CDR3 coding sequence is TGTGCCAGCAGCTTGCGGCGGGAGAGGCAAAACATTCAGTACTTC. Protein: CASSLRRERQNIQYF.

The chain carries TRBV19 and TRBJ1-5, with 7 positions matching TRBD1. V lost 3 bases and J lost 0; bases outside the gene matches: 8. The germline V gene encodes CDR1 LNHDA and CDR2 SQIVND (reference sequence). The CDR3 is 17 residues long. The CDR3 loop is CASSIRDRAYSNQPQHF. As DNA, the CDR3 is TGTGCCAGTAGTATCCGAGACAGGGCTTATAGCAATCAGCCCCAGCATTTT.

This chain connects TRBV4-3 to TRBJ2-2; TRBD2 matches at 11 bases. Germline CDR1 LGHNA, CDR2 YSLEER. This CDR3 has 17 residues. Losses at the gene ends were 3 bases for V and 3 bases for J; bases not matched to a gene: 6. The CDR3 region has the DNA TGCGCCAGCAGCCAGCTAAGACTAGCGGGGTACACCGGGGAGCTGTTTTTT. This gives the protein CASSQLRLAGYTGELFF.

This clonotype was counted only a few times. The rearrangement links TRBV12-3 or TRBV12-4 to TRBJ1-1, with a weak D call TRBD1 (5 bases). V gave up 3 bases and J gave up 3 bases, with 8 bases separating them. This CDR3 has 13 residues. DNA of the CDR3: TGTGCCAGCAGTTTGGTACAGGACACTGAAGCTTTCTTT. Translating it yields CASSLVQDTEAFF.

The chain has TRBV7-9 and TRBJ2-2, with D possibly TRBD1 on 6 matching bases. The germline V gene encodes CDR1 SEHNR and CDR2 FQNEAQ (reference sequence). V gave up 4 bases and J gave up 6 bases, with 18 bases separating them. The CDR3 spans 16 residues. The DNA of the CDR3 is TGTGCCAGCAGCTCGGACAGCTCTATCAGCCCCGGGGAGCTGTTTTTT. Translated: CASSSDSSISPGELFF.

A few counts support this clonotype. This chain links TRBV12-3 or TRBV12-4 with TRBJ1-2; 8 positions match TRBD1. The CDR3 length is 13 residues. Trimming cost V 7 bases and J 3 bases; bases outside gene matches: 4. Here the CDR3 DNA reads TGTGCCAGCATGCCGACAGGGGACTATGGCTACACCTTC. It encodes CASMPTGDYGYTF.

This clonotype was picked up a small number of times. The CDR3 nucleotides read TGTGCCAGCAGTTACGAAATATTTGAAGCTTTCTTT. Translation gives CASSYEIFEAFF. This chain joins TRBV6-5 and TRBJ1-1, with D hard to call. The CDR3 loop spans 12 amino acids. The germline V gene encodes CDR1 MNHEY and CDR2 SVGAGI. Between the trimmed V and J ends, which lost 2 bases and 7 bases, there was a span of 8 bases.

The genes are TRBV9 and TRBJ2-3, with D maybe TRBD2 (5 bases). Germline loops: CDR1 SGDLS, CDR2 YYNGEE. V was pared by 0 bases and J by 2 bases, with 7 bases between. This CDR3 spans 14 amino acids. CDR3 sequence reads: CASSVGDYTDTQYF. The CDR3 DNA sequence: TGTGCCAGCAGCGTAGGTGACTACACAGATACGCAGTATTTT.

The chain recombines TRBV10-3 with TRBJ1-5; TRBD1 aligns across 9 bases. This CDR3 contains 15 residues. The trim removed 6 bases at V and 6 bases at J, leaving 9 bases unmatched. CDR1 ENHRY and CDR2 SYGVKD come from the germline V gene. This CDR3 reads CAISPTGGAGQPQHF. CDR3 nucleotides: TGTGCCATCAGCCCAACAGGGGGCGCGGGTCAGCCCCAGCATTTT.